These 10 T cell receptor beta chains came from one sample sequenced in a study of blood T cell repertoires in COVID-19. The method was immunoSEQ multiplex PCR; TCRdb's version includes in-frame clones alone and lacks a portion of them. The sample lists hundreds of thousands of clones, about 80% occurring once. Sequenced input: peripheral blood. Receptors were obtained from a woman at least 80 years old with acute or convalescent COVID-19.

The V gene is TRBV19, the J gene TRBJ1-5; 10 bases fit TRBD1. J was trimmed by 6 bases and V by 0 bases; bases with no gene match: 11. Germline V CDR1 and CDR2: LNHDA, SQIVND (reference sequence). This CDR3 comprises 18 residues. CDR3 protein: CASSIDGWSGTGVQPQHF. In DNA, the CDR3 is TGTGCCAGTAGTATAGATGGGTGGAGCGGGACAGGGGTTCAGCCCCAGCATTTT.

V usage is TRBV6-2 or TRBV6-3 and J usage is TRBJ2-7, with 10 positions matching TRBD2. Germline-derived CDR1 and CDR2 are MNHEY and SVGEGT. V was clipped by 3 bases and J by 0 bases; unmatched bases: 17. The CDR3 runs 20 residues. CDR3 coding DNA: TGTGCCAGCAGTTATGGCGGGAATAAAGCGGGAGGGGAATCCTCCTACGAGCAGTACTTC. This translates into CASSYGGNKAGGESSYEQYF.

This chain links TRBV5-1 with TRBJ2-5; perhaps TRBD1 as D (5 bases). This CDR3 is 15 amino acids long. V lost 4 bases, J lost 4 bases, and 17 bases lay in between. Looked up from germline, CDR1 is SGHRS and CDR2 is YFSETQ. CDR3 DNA: TGCGCCAGCAGCACCCAGCAGGGTTTGGGAGAGACCCAGTACTTC. This gives the protein CASSTQQGLGETQYF.

The chain couples TRBV11-2 to TRBJ1-5, with 8 bases that match TRBD1. Germline loops: CDR1 SGHAT, CDR2 FQNNGV. There are 15 residues in the CDR3. Trimming took 5 bases from V and 6 from J; bases not matched to a gene: 9. CDR3 sequence reads: CASSPGQGGGQPQHF. CDR3 sequence (DNA): TGTGCCAGCAGCCCTGGACAGGGAGGCGGTCAGCCCCAGCATTTT.

This clone has a single count. This chain links TRBV14 with TRBJ2-5, with a possible D match to TRBD1 (5 bases). Trimming removed 2 bases at V and 6 bases at J, with 10 bases between. This CDR3 contains 13 residues. Germline assignment: CDR1 SGHDN and CDR2 FVKESK. CDR3 residues: CASSQTGAKTQYF. CDR3 bases: TGTGCCAGCAGCCAAACAGGTGCGAAGACCCAGTACTTC.

V gene TRBV18 combines with J gene TRBJ1-3; a weak D match, TRBD1 (5 bases). Per the germline V gene, CDR1 is KGHSH and CDR2 is LQKENI. Trimming took off 6 bases at V and 1 base at J, with 16 bases between the two ends. CDR3 length: 16 residues. DNA for the CDR3: TGTGCCAGCTCCCAACAGGCTGGGGATTCTGGAAACACCATATATTTT. It is translated as CASSQQAGDSGNTIYF. Full variable domain (outside the CDR3, taken from reference TRBV18 and TRBJ1-3): NAGVMQNPRHLVRRRGQEARLRCSPMKGHSHVYWYRQLPEEGLKFMVYLQKENIIDESGMPKERFSAEFPKEGPSILRIQQVVRGDSAAYFCASSQQAGDSGNTIYFGEGSWLTVV.

The chain uses TRBV25-1 and TRBJ2-5, with 10 bases fitting TRBD2. Germline V gene data show CDR1 as MGHDK and CDR2 as SYGVNS. This CDR3 is built from 16 residues. V lost 1 base, J lost 4 bases, and 6 bases stayed unmatched. This chain's CDR3 is CASSELTSGVGETQYF. DNA for the CDR3: TGTGCCAGCAGTGAATTAACTAGCGGGGTGGGAGAGACCCAGTACTTC.

The chain joins TRBV29-1 to TRBJ2-7; TRBD2 is a possible D gene (5 bases). Per germline, CDR1 SQVTM and CDR2 ANQGSEA. Deletions cut 4 bases from V and 3 bases from J, with 13 bases between. The CDR3 totals 13 residues. CDR3 coding DNA: TGCAGCGTTGGAGGACTGGGGAACTACGAGCAGTACTTC. Protein sequence: CSVGGLGNYEQYF.

This chain links TRBV5-8 with TRBJ2-5; D is uncertain. The germline V gene has CDR1 SGHTS and CDR2 YDEGEE. The CDR3 has 11 amino acids. Deletions cut 1 base from V and 4 bases from J, with 2 bases between. The CDR3 DNA reads as TGTGCCAGCAGCTTGCGAGAGACCCAGTACTTC. This gives the protein CASSLRETQYF. Complete variable domain (other parts from reference TRBV5-8 and TRBJ2-5): EAGVTQSPTHLIKTRGQQATLRCSPISGHTSVYWYQQALGLGLQFLLWYDEGEERNRGNFPPRFSGRQFPNYSSELNVNALELEDSALYLCASSLRETQYFGPGTRLLVL.

The sample holds a few counts of this clone. The chain couples TRBV7-2 to TRBJ2-3; D unclear. In germline, CDR1 is SGHTA, CDR2 FQGNSA. The CDR3 has 13 residues. Trimming shortened V by 2 bases and J by 2 bases, and 5 bases separated the two germline ends. CDR3 amino acids: CASSLSFTDTQYF. As DNA, the CDR3 is TGTGCCAGCAGCTTATCCTTCACAGATACGCAGTATTTT.